Each of the 9 T cell receptor beta chains below was sequenced from the same sample in a study of siplizumab effects on memory and regulatory T cells. Clones were read by immunoSEQ multiplex PCR, and TCRdb kept only the in-frame ones, dropping some. Of approximately 100,000 clones in the sample, approximately 90% are singletons; the top ten hold 0.6% to 0.8%. Sequences were obtained from Tregs sorted from blood. These TCRs come from a human donor in good health.

CDR3 sequence reads: CASSQDLPSGRMNEQYF. In nucleotides, the CDR3 is TGTGCCAGCAGCCAAGATTTACCTAGCGGGAGAATGAACGAGCAGTACTTC. V is TRBV4-2 and J is TRBJ2-7, with 10 bases fitting TRBD2. The germline V gene encodes CDR1 LGHNA and CDR2 YNFKEQ. V gave up 0 bases and J gave up 5 bases; unmatched junction bases: 10. This CDR3 contains 17 residues.

V is TRBV2 and J is TRBJ1-5, with a tentative D call TRBD1 (5 bases). Germline-derived CDR1 and CDR2 are SNHLY and FYNNEI. The V and J ends lost 4 bases and 4 bases respectively, with 8 bases between them. CDR3 length: 13 residues. CDR3 sequence (DNA): TGTGCCAGCAGTGTCCGACAGAATCAGCCCCAGCATTTT. Its translation is CASSVRQNQPQHF.

The rearrangement uses TRBV19 and TRBJ1-5; D unresolved. The CDR3 has 14 amino acids. The V gene's germline CDR1 is LNHDA and CDR2 SQIVND (reference sequence). V gave up 2 bases and J gave up 3 bases, with 8 bases separating them. The CDR3 DNA follows: TGTGCCAGTAGTATAAAATCGGCCAATCAGCCCCAGCATTTT. Protein sequence: CASSIKSANQPQHF.

This rearrangement joins TRBV6-5 to TRBJ2-1; D is uncertain. This CDR3 is 13 amino acids long. Trimming cost V 10 bases and J 6 bases, with 16 bases left between them. Germline V lookup: CDR1 MNHEY, CDR2 SVGAGI. The CDR3, as DNA: TGTGCCACCCTGGCCGTGGAGCTCAATGAGCAGTTCTTC. It codes for CATLAVELNEQFF.

This clone was recorded once. The rearrangement uses TRBV18 and TRBJ2-3, with D perhaps TRBD2 (7 bases). V shed 3 bases and J shed 1 base, with 14 bases lying between them. The CDR3 covers 16 residues. Germline CDR1 reads KGHSH; CDR2 reads LQKENI. CDR3 in amino acids: CASSPLRGAGTDTQYF. Here the CDR3 DNA reads TGTGCCAGCTCACCTCTCCGGGGGGCTGGCACAGATACGCAGTATTTT.

The CDR3 DNA is TGTGCCAGCAGGGAGGGACGTCTAAGCTCCTACGAGCAGTACTTC. Protein: CASREGRLSSYEQYF. This chain links TRBV2 with TRBJ2-7, with D perhaps TRBD2 (6 bases). The germline gives CDR1 SNHLY, CDR2 FYNNEI. This CDR3 is 15 amino acids long. The V and J ends lost 6 bases and 0 bases respectively, with 15 bases between them.

The V gene is TRBV5-1, the J gene TRBJ1-1, with D tentatively TRBD1 (5 bases). Trimming removed 2 bases from V and 0 bases from J, with 23 bases in between. The CDR3 runs 19 residues. The germline gives CDR1 SGHRS, CDR2 YFSETQ. The CDR3 protein is CASSFGGNALRDMNTEAFF. CDR3 nucleotides: TGCGCCAGCAGCTTTGGGGGAAACGCTTTGAGGGATATGAACACTGAAGCTTTCTTT.

This clone was recorded once. The rearrangement links TRBV7-2 to TRBJ2-3, with 10 nucleotides matching TRBD2. The CDR3 has 17 amino acids. The J segment lost 7 bases and the V segment lost 5 bases, leaving 15 bases of the junction unmatched. The germline V gene has CDR1 SGHTA and CDR2 FQGNSA. The CDR3 loop reads CASSDSPLAGVVYTQYF. The DNA of the CDR3 is TGTGCCAGCAGCGATAGCCCCCTAGCGGGAGTCGTATATACGCAGTATTTT. Full variable domain (remainder filled in from reference TRBV7-2 and TRBJ2-3): GAGVSQSPSNKVTEKGKDVELRCDPISGHTALYWYRQSLGQGLEFLIYFQGNSAPDKSGLPSDRFSAERTGGSVSTLTIQRTQQEDSAVYLCASSDSPLAGVVYTQYFGPGTRLTVL.

The DNA for the CDR3 is TGTGCCAGCAGTACTCAGGGGTCCACTGAAGCTTTCTTT. Translating it yields CASSTQGSTEAFF. The V gene is TRBV6-1, the J gene TRBJ1-1; perhaps TRBD1 as D (6 bases). V was pared by 5 bases and J by 4 bases, with 11 bases between. Per the germline V gene, CDR1 is MNHNS and CDR2 is SASEGT. The CDR3 runs to 13 residues.